Listed below are T cell receptor beta chains from one sample, sequenced in a study of blood T cells in healthy people across ages. One entry per CDR3 protein results from TCRdb running MiXCR on the 5' RACE reads. The table shows about 1.5 million distinct CDR3 sequences, with 42% occurring only once. Sequencing was performed on blood. These TCRs come from a woman under 30 in good health. Each CDR3 is given with its conserved first and last residue. The order of the fields is D gene, V gene, clone size, J gene, CDR3 protein, CDR3 DNA. A D gene is named only where the DNA matches it firmly. The size entry is marked missing in some rows and otherwise reads once, few, many or a size class.

>.|TRBV27|.|TRBJ1-2
CAGSRRSGYGYTF
TGTGCCGGCAGTCGTCGCTCGGGCTATGGCTACACCTTC
>TRBD2|TRBV9|many|TRBJ2-7
CASSVTSGSYEQYF
TGTGCCAGCAGTGTTACTAGCGGGAGCTACGAGCAGTACTTC
>.|TRBV2|.|TRBJ2-3
CASSRQALSTDTQYF
TGTGCCAGCAGTCGACAGGCCCTTAGCACAGATACGCAGTATTTT
>TRBD2|TRBV7-9|few|TRBJ2-3
CASSTSGIGYTQYF
TGTGCCAGCAGCACTAGCGGGATCGGATATACGCAGTATTTT
>.|TRBV18|.|TRBJ2-5
CASSPQQLQETQYF
TGTGCCAGCTCGCCCCAACAGTTACAAGAGACCCAGTACTTC
>.|TRBV20-1|.|TRBJ1-2
CSENGQRYGYTF
TGCAGTGAAAATGGGCAGCGCTATGGCTACACCTTC
>.|TRBV6-2/TRBV6-3|.|TRBJ2-1
CASSSFQLTYNEQFF
TGTGCCAGCAGTTCTTTTCAGTTGACCTACAATGAGCAGTTCTTC
>TRBD2|TRBV27|.|TRBJ2-1
CASSLLAGLAVYEQFF
TGTGCCAGCAGTTTACTAGCCGGACTAGCGGTATATGAGCAGTTCTTC
>.|TRBV2|few|TRBJ1-2
CASRATTGYGYTF
TGTGCCAGCAGGGCAACGACAGGCTATGGCTACACCTTC
>.|TRBV28|.|TRBJ2-7
CASSFGGTKSYEQYF
TGTGCCAGTAGTTTCGGAGGCACTAAGTCCTACGAGCAGTACTTC
>.|TRBV20-1|.|TRBJ1-5
CSASELGDQPQHF
TGCAGTGCTAGTGAACTGGGGGATCAGCCCCAGCATTTT
>.|TRBV12-3/TRBV12-4|.|TRBJ2-5
CASSLGRGDSQETQYF
TGTGCCAGCAGTTTAGGACGGGGAGATTCCCAAGAGACCCAGTACTTC
>.|TRBV7-2|few|TRBJ2-1
CASSRAGGEQFF
TGTGCCAGCAGCCGAGCCGGGGGTGAGCAGTTCTTC
>.|TRBV5-1|many|TRBJ2-3
CASSLVAGSTDTQYF
TGTGCCAGCAGCTTAGTTGCGGGAAGCACAGATACGCAGTATTTT
>TRBD2|TRBV6-5|.|TRBJ2-4
CASSVSGRPQQYF
TGTGCCAGCAGTGTTAGCGGGAGACCTCAGCAGTACTTC
>TRBD1|TRBV27|.|TRBJ2-7
CASSLGPTGGYEQYF
TGTGCCAGCAGTTTAGGCCCCACAGGGGGCTACGAGCAGTACTTC
>.|TRBV4-1|few|TRBJ2-6
CASSVRVTGANVLTF
TGCGCCAGCAGCGTCAGGGTAACTGGGGCCAACGTCCTGACTTTC
>.|TRBV7-2|.|TRBJ2-3
CATTPHPDTQYF
TGTGCCACGACGCCCCACCCAGATACGCAGTATTTT
>.|TRBV28|.|TRBJ1-2
CATIGETGPLYGYTF
TGTGCCACCATCGGGGAAACAGGGCCCCTCTATGGCTACACCTTC
>.|TRBV2|.|TRBJ2-1
CASIGGWRGSSYNEQFF
TGTGCCAGCATCGGAGGGTGGCGGGGAAGCTCCTACAATGAGCAGTTCTTC
>TRBD1|TRBV10-3|.|TRBJ2-6
CAISDLRDSQCGGANVLTF
TGTGCCATCAGTGACCTGAGGGACAGTCAGTGCGGTGGGGCCAACGTCCTGACTTTC
>.|TRBV4-1|.|TRBJ1-4
CASSQGDGAVGEKLFF
TGCGCCAGCAGCCAGGGGGACGGGGCCGTTGGCGAAAAACTGTTTTTT
>.|TRBV29-1|many|TRBJ2-5
CSVEIVETQYF
TGCAGCGTTGAGATAGTTGAGACCCAGTACTTC